This T cell receptor (beta chain) came from a study of T cell changes during pregnancy in multiple sclerosis. Some clones are missing from TCRdb's copy, which holds only in-frame ones; the method was immunoSEQ multiplex PCR. The table shows almost 50,000 clones, with about 90% occurring only once. Trimming took off 3 bases at V and 7 bases at J, with 15 bases between the two ends. CDR3 length: 14 residues. Per germline, CDR1 KGHSH and CDR2 LQKENI. The sequence derives from a female donor in good health, enrolled as a control in a pregnancy study. Material: CD4+ T cells from peripheral blood mononuclear cells, obtained in the second trimester of pregnancy. The V call is TRBV18, the J call TRBJ1-2; D may be TRBD1 (6 bases). The CDR3 DNA follows: TGTGCCAGCTCACCGAACACACAGGGTACTGGCTACACCTTC. Its protein product is CASSPNTQGTGYTF.